This TCR beta chain was obtained from a study of cytomegalovirus exposure and HLA in healthy donors. Study-wide context: Among the approximately 410 genotyped donors, 81% were placed in the Caucasian-associated ancestry cluster.

As concerns this clone: Its antigen is currently unknown.

With 60 Vbeta and 13 Jbeta primers, the PCR was carried out. The repertoire was sequenced with immunoSEQ multiplex PCR; TCRdb's copy has only in-frame clones and lacks some. Seen here are roughly 110,000 clones, under 85% observed once, and the top ten hold 4.2%. Trimming shortened V by 3 bases and J by 2 bases, and 20 bases separated the two germline ends. Germline CDR1 KGHSH, CDR2 LQKENI. This CDR3 is built from 18 residues. Whole-study results and caveats: Later analysis identified a missense DCLRE1C variant that was linked to TCR beta V- and J-gene trimming. Investigators reported approximately 150 TCR beta chains as tied to cytomegalovirus. The presence/absence work took it that sequencing depth was about the same across donors.

The rearrangement uses TRBV18 and TRBJ2-1; D possibly corresponds to TRBD2 (6 bases). The source material was PBMCs. The clonotype comes from a male donor in good health and CMV-seronegative. This CDR3 reads CASSPADDAEGPYNEQFF. The CDR3 DNA follows: TGTGCCAGCTCACCCGCAGATGACGCGGAGGGTCCCTACAATGAGCAGTTCTTC.